This is a list of T cell receptor beta chains from one sample in a study of T cells in Graves' hyperthyroidism and ophthalmopathy. Each CDR3 protein is one row after TCRdb ran MiXCR on the multiplex PCR reads. The data contain over 550,000 distinct CDR3 sequences, 15% to 20% of them seen just once; the ten biggest clones take up around 18%. Sequencing input: blood. The receptors stem from a woman aged 18-29 years with Graves' hyperthyroidism. The CDR3 runs from the conserved cysteine through the conserved F or W. The order of the fields is clone size, V gene, D gene, J gene, CDR3 protein, CDR3 DNA. A D gene is named only where the DNA matches it firmly. Expanded clones are given a class, and other clones once, few, many or no size at all.

abundance: many; v_gene: TRBV29-1; d_gene: .; j_gene: TRBJ2-3; CDR3aa: CSVALAATQYF; CDR3nt: TGCAGCGTTGCTCTCGCGGCTACGCAGTATTTT
abundance: many; v_gene: TRBV24-1; d_gene: TRBD2; j_gene: TRBJ2-1; CDR3aa: CATSDSGLAGVYEQFF; CDR3nt: TGTGCCACCAGTGACTCGGGACTAGCGGGAGTCTATGAGCAGTTCTTC
abundance: .; v_gene: TRBV5-4; d_gene: .; j_gene: TRBJ1-1; CDR3aa: CASSLARKGEAFF; CDR3nt: TGTGCCAGCAGCTTGGCCCGAAAGGGAGAGGCTTTCTTT
abundance: .; v_gene: TRBV7-9; d_gene: TRBD1; j_gene: TRBJ2-3; CDR3aa: CASSYWDRVSDTQYF; CDR3nt: TGTGCCAGCAGCTATTGGGACAGGGTGTCAGATACGCAGTATTTT
abundance: few; v_gene: TRBV20-1; d_gene: .; j_gene: TRBJ1-1; CDR3aa: CSAAGGAATEAFF; CDR3nt: TGCAGTGCCGCGGGGGGGGCGGCCACTGAAGCTTTCTTT
abundance: .; v_gene: TRBV19; d_gene: .; j_gene: TRBJ1-6; CDR3aa: CASSIDGTPLHF; CDR3nt: TGTGCCAGTAGTATTGATGGGACACCCCTCCACTTT
abundance: few; v_gene: TRBV7-8; d_gene: TRBD1; j_gene: TRBJ2-7; CDR3aa: CASSLDRGRLYEQYF; CDR3nt: TGTGCCAGCAGCCTCGACAGGGGGCGGCTCTACGAGCAGTACTTC
abundance: many; v_gene: TRBV20-1; d_gene: .; j_gene: TRBJ2-5; CDR3aa: CAGGIPAETQYF; CDR3nt: TGCGCTGGGGGGATCCCCGCTGAGACCCAGTACTTC
abundance: many; v_gene: TRBV20-1; d_gene: TRBD2; j_gene: TRBJ2-7; CDR3aa: CSARDNRAGRGYEQYF; CDR3nt: TGCAGTGCTAGAGATAATCGAGCGGGAAGGGGCTACGAGCAGTACTTC
abundance: many; v_gene: TRBV28; d_gene: .; j_gene: TRBJ2-7; CDR3aa: CASRRTAASSYEQYF; CDR3nt: TGTGCCAGCAGGCGAACGGCAGCGAGCTCCTACGAGCAGTACTTC
abundance: few; v_gene: TRBV7-2; d_gene: TRBD1; j_gene: TRBJ1-2; CDR3aa: CASAKGQGAIYTF; CDR3nt: TGTGCCAGCGCGAAAGGACAGGGGGCGATCTACACCTTC
abundance: .; v_gene: TRBV29-1; d_gene: .; j_gene: TRBJ2-7; CDR3aa: CSVGHGEQYF; CDR3nt: TGCAGCGTTGGGCACGGTGAGCAGTACTTC
abundance: many; v_gene: TRBV27; d_gene: TRBD1; j_gene: TRBJ2-5; CDR3aa: CASSDTGTDIQETQYF; CDR3nt: TGTGCCAGCAGTGATACCGGGACAGATATACAAGAGACCCAGTACTTC
abundance: .; v_gene: TRBV29-1; d_gene: .; j_gene: TRBJ2-2; CDR3aa: CSVLRGIYGGELFF; CDR3nt: TGCAGCGTTCTACGCGGGATTTACGGCGGGGAGCTGTTTTTT
abundance: few; v_gene: TRBV6-2/TRBV6-3; d_gene: .; j_gene: TRBJ2-7; CDR3aa: CASSYRQGTYEQYF; CDR3nt: TGTGCCAGCAGTTATCGGCAGGGAACCTACGAGCAGTACTTC
abundance: many; v_gene: TRBV3-1; d_gene: TRBD2; j_gene: TRBJ2-1; CDR3aa: CASSRPSGGENEQFF; CDR3nt: TGTGCCAGCAGCCGTCCTAGCGGGGGTGAGAATGAGCAGTTCTTC